This T cell receptor beta chain was identified in a study of OX40 agonist ivuxolimab in advanced cancers. Across the whole study: In this trial design, patients received ivuxolimab intravenously at 0.01 to 10 mg/kg every 2 weeks. Three patients, one with hepatocellular carcinoma and two with cutaneous melanoma, achieved partial responses.

This CDR3 is 15 amino acids long. The V end was cut by 4 bases, the J end by 1 base, with 11 bases between. Germline V gene data show CDR1 as SGHTA and CDR2 as FQGNSA. Profiling relied on immunoSEQ multiplex PCR, and the TCRdb table lists in-frame clones only, not all of them. This table has fewer than 85,000 clones, 86% appearing once. Worth noting for this clone: Its antigen is currently unknown.

Study-wide findings and caveats: The CD4+ and CD8+ T cells in the blood had expanded clonally by week 6 at 0.1 to 3.0 mg/kg.

Drawing of blood for sampling happened at baseline, at cycle 4 day 1, and at cycle 7 day 1. The sequencing used CD4+ or CD8+ T cells sorted from blood, collected in a trial of the OX40 agonist ivuxolimab. The chain employs TRBV7-2 and TRBJ1-5; D uncertain. The source of this sequence is an adult with an advanced solid tumor such as melanoma, head and neck, liver or kidney cancer. The CDR3 DNA is TGTGCCAGCAGCTCGACCTCGGACAGCAATCAGCCCCAGCATTTT. Translation gives CASSSTSDSNQPQHF. Drawing the rest from reference TRBV7-2 and TRBJ1-5, the complete variable domain is GAGVSQSPSNKVTEKGKDVELRCDPISGHTALYWYRQSLGQGLEFLIYFQGNSAPDKSGLPSDRFSAERTGGSVSTLTIQRTQQEDSAVYLCASSSTSDSNQPQHFGDGTRLSIL.